This TCR beta chain emerged from a study of T-cell memory formation after mild COVID-19. V was pared by 2 bases and J by 6 bases, with 9 bases of the junction left unmatched. Germline lookup yields CDR1 SGHTA and CDR2 FQGNSA. This CDR3 comprises 17 residues. Employing constant-segment primers, 5'RACE generated TCR alpha and TCR beta cDNA libraries bearing sample barcodes and UMIs. One entry per CDR3 protein results from TCRdb running MiXCR on the 5' RACE reads. Here the sample spans 580,000 or so distinct CDR3 sequences, around a sixth being singletons. The sequenced sample consisted of PBMCs or a T cell subset sorted from them (not recorded which). The V gene is TRBV7-2, the J gene TRBJ2-3, with TRBD2 identical over 12 bases. The TCR was taken from an adult woman who had mild COVID-19 (a few samples of this study predate the infection). Cell type and time point are not known. CDR3 amino acids: CASSLPRLAGAGDTQYF. DNA of the CDR3: TGTGCCAGCAGCTTACCCAGACTAGCGGGGGCTGGGGATACGCAGTATTTT.